This T cell receptor beta chain came from a study of identical twins. Healthy Caucasians provided all donations. A universal primer site was incorporated via template switching, and the cDNA contained unique molecular identifiers. TCRdb re-called the 5' RACE reads with MiXCR, one entry per CDR3 protein. The profile shows hundreds of thousands of distinct CDR3 sequences, about 20% of them singletons. The table lists this clonotype with a few counts. J was trimmed by 9 bases and V by 4 bases; bases with no gene match: 7. CDR3 length equals 16 residues. CDR1 and CDR2 from the germline V gene are SGHRS and YFSETQ. The same sample was also studied in work on T cells expressing NK-cell markers.

The J gene is TRBJ2-1, the V gene TRBV5-1; 16 bases fit TRBD2. The specimen was PBMCs. The source is a woman between 18 and 30 years old in good health. The CDR3 bases are TGCGCCAGCAGCCAGGGACTAGCGGGAGGGCCGGGTGAGCAGTTCTTC. Translating gives CASSQGLAGGPGEQFF.